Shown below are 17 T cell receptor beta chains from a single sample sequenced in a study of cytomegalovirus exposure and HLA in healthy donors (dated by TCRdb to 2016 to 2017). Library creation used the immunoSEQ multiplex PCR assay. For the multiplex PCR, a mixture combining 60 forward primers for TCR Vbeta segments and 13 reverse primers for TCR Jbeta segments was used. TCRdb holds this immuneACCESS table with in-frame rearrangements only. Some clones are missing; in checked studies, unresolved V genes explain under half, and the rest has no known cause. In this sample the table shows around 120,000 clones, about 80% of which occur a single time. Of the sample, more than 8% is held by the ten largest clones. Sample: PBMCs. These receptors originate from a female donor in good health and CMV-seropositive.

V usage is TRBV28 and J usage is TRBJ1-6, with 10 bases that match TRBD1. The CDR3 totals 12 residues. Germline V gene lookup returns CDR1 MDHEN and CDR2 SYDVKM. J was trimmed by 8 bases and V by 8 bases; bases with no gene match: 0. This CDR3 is CASGQGDSPLHF. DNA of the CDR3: TGTGCCAGCGGACAGGGGGATTCACCCCTCCACTTT.

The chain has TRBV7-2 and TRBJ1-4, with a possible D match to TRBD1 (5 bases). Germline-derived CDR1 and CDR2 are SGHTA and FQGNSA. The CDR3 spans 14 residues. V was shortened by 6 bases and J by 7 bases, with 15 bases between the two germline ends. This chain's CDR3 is CASSLRVRSEKLFF. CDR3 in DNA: TGTGCCAGCAGTCTCAGGGTGCGCAGTGAAAAACTGTTTTTT.

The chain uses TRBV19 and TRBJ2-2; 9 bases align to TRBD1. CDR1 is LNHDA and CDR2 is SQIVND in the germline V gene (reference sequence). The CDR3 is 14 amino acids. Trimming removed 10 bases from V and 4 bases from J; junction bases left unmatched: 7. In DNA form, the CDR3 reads TGTGCCACCCTCAGACAGGGGGGCACCGGGGAGCTGTTTTTT. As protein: CATLRQGGTGELFF.

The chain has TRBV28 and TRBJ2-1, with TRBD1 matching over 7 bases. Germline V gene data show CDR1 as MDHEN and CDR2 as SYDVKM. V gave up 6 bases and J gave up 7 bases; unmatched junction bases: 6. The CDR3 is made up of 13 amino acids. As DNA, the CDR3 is TGTGCCAGCAGACTACCAGGGGGAAATGAGCAGTTCTTC. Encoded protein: CASRLPGGNEQFF.

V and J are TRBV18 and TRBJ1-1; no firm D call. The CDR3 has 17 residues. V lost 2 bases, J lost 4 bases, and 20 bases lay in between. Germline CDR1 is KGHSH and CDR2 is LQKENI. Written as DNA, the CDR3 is TGTGCCAGCTCACCATTTGGCGGAGCGCCGGGTGCCACTGAAGCTTTCTTT. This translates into CASSPFGGAPGATEAFF.

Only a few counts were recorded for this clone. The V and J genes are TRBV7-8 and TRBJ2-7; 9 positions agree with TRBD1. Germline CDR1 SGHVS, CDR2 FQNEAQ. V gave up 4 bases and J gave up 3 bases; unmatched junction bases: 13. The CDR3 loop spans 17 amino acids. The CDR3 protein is CASSSPPPGQGHYEQYF. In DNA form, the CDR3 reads TGTGCCAGCAGCTCCCCCCCGCCGGGACAGGGTCACTACGAGCAGTACTTC.

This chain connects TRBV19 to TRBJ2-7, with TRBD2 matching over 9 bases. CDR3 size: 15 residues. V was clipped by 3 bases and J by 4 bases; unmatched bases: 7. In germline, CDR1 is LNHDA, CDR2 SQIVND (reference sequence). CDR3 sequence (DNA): TGTGCCAGTAGTATGGGGCTAGCGGGGTTGTACGAGCAGTACTTC. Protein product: CASSMGLAGLYEQYF. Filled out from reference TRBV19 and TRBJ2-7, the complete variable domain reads DGGITQSPKYLFRKEGQNVTLSCEQNLNHDAMYWYRQDPGQGLRLIYYSQIVNDFQKGDIAEGYSVSREKKESFPLTVTSAQKNPTAFYLCASSMGLAGLYEQYFGPGTRLTVT.

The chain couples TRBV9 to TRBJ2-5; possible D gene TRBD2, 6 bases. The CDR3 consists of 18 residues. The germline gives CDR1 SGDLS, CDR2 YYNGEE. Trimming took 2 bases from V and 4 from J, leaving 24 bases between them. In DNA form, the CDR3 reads TGTGCCAGCAGCGTGACCGCATCCGCGGGGCCCGGGCGAGAGACCCAGTACTTC. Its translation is CASSVTASAGPGRETQYF.

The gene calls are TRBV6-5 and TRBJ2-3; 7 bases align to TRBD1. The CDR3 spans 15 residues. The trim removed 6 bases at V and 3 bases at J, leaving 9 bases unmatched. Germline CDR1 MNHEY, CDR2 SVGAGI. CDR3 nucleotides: TGTGCCAGCAGCTATACGGCAGGGGGAACAGATACGCAGTATTTT. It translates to CASSYTAGGTDTQYF.

Here the CDR3 reads CASSWERTGRYGYTF. In DNA, the CDR3 is TGTGCCAGCAGCTGGGAGAGGACAGGGAGGTATGGCTACACCTTC. This rearrangement joins TRBV5-6 to TRBJ1-2; 8 nucleotides agree with TRBD1. The trim removed 3 bases at V and 5 bases at J, leaving 9 bases unmatched. In germline, CDR1 is SGHDT, CDR2 YYEEEE. The CDR3 length is 15 residues.

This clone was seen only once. Here the CDR3 reads CASRDGQGMNTEAFF. The CDR3 bases are TGTGCCAGTAGAGACGGTCAGGGGATGAACACTGAAGCTTTCTTT. The chain is built from TRBV19 and TRBJ1-1, with a tentative D call TRBD1 (6 bases). The V end was cut by 6 bases, the J end by 0 bases, with 14 bases between. The CDR3 is 15 amino acids. Germline V gives CDR1 LNHDA, CDR2 SQIVND (reference sequence).

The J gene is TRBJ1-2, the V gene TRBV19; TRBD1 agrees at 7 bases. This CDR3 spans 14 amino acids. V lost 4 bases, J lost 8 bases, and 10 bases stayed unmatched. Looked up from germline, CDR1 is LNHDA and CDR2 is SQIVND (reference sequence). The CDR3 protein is CASSTQTGYGGYTF. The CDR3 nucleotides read TGTGCCAGTAGTACCCAGACAGGGTACGGCGGCTACACCTTC.

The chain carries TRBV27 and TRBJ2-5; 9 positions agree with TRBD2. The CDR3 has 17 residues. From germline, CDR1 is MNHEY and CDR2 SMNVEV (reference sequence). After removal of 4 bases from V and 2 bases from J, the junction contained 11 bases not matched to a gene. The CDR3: CASSSATSGQYQETQYF. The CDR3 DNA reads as TGTGCCAGCAGTTCAGCGACTAGCGGTCAATATCAAGAGACCCAGTACTTC.

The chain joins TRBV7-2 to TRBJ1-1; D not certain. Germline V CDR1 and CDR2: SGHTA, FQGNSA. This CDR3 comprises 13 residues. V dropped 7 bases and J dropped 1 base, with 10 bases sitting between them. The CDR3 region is CASNPNGNTEAFF. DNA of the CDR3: TGTGCCAGCAACCCGAACGGGAACACTGAAGCTTTCTTT.

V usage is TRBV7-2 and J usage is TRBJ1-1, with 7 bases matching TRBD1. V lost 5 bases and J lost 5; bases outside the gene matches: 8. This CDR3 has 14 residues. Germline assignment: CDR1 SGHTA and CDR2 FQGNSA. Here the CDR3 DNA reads TGTGCCAGCAGCCCCGACAGGGTCAATACTGAAGCTTTCTTT. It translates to CASSPDRVNTEAFF.

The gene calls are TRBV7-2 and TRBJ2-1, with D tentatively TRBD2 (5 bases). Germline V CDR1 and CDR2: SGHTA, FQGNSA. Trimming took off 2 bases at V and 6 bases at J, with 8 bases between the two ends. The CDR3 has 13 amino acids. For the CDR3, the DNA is TGTGCCAGCAGCTTACGGCGGGCCAATGAGCAGTTCTTC. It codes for CASSLRRANEQFF.

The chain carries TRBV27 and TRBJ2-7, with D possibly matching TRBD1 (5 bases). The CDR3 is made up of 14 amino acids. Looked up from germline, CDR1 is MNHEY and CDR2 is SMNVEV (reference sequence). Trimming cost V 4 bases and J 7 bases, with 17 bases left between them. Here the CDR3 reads CASSYAGSPVEQYF. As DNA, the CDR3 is TGTGCCAGCAGTTACGCAGGGTCCCCAGTTGAGCAGTACTTC.